Below, 12 T cell receptor beta chains from the same sample are listed, as sequenced in a study of blood T cell repertoires in COVID-19. Clones were read by immunoSEQ multiplex PCR, and TCRdb kept only the in-frame ones, dropping some. The table has more than 150,000 clones, 84% seen once. What was sequenced was peripheral blood. The receptors originated from a woman aged 50 to 60 with acute or convalescent COVID-19.

The chain couples TRBV18 to TRBJ1-3; D perhaps matches TRBD1 (6 bases). The V and J ends lost 0 bases and 6 bases respectively, with 15 bases between them. CDR3 size: 16 residues. Germline CDR1 KGHSH, CDR2 LQKENI. The CDR3 loop reads CASSPPVGAGENTIYF. The CDR3 region has the DNA TGTGCCAGCTCACCACCGGTGGGGGCCGGGGAAAACACCATATATTTT.

The V and J genes are TRBV7-8 and TRBJ1-1; D is ambiguous. The CDR3 consists of 12 residues. Germline loops: CDR1 SGHVS, CDR2 FQNEAQ. Trimming cost V 6 bases and J 5 bases, with 10 bases left between them. CDR3 coding DNA: TGTGCCAGCAGTCACGGTTTAACTGAAGCTTTCTTT. Encoded protein: CASSHGLTEAFF.

The chain uses TRBV27 and TRBJ1-1, with 7 bases fitting TRBD1. CDR3 length: 14 residues. Losses at the gene ends were 5 bases for V and 7 bases for J; bases not matched to a gene: 10. Germline CDR1 MNHEY, CDR2 SMNVEV (reference sequence). CDR3 bases: TGTGCCAGCAGTCCCAGGGGGTCTCCCCTTGAAGCTTTCTTT. Its translation is CASSPRGSPLEAFF.

The J gene is TRBJ1-5, the V gene TRBV19; D is perhaps TRBD1 (5 bases). Trimming took off 7 bases at V and 1 base at J, with 11 bases between the two ends. CDR1 and CDR2 from the germline V gene are LNHDA and SQIVND (reference sequence). The CDR3 contains 14 residues. The DNA for the CDR3 is TGTGCCAGTACCAGGCGGGGGAGCAATCAGCCCCAGCATTTT. Protein product: CASTRRGSNQPQHF.

The rearrangement joins TRBV4-1 to TRBJ1-2; a weak D match, TRBD1 (6 bases). V was clipped by 1 base and J by 5 bases, with 14 bases between them. This CDR3 has 15 amino acids. Germline lookup yields CDR1 MGHRA and CDR2 YSYEKL. In nucleotides, the CDR3 is TGCGCCAGCAGCCAAGGGATCGTCAGGGGTTATGGCTACACCTTC. It codes for CASSQGIVRGYGYTF.

This chain's CDR3 is CASREGTYEQFF. The CDR3 DNA sequence: TGTGCCAGCAGGGAAGGGACATATGAGCAGTTCTTC. The rearrangement links TRBV12-3 or TRBV12-4 to TRBJ2-1; possible D gene TRBD1, 6 bases. The V and J ends lost 6 bases and 8 bases respectively, with 11 bases between them. There are 12 residues in the CDR3.

V and J are TRBV19 and TRBJ2-3; 8 positions match TRBD2. This CDR3 is 15 amino acids long. V lost 3 bases and J lost 0; bases outside the gene matches: 2. Germline CDR1 is LNHDA and CDR2 is SQIVND (reference sequence). DNA of the CDR3: TGTGCCAGTAGTATCGGGACTAGTAGCACAGATACGCAGTATTTT. Amino acid sequence: CASSIGTSSTDTQYF.

The chain uses TRBV3-1 (or the pseudogene TRBV3-2) and TRBJ1-5, with no clear D. Trimming removed 4 bases from V and 2 bases from J, with 12 bases in between. The germline CDR1 and CDR2 sequences are LGHDT and YNNKEL (reference sequence). This CDR3 is 15 amino acids long. CDR3 coding DNA: TGTGCCAGCAGCCTAGGGAGGCCGGGCAATCAGCCCCAGCATTTT. Its translation: CASSLGRPGNQPQHF.

V gene TRBV19 combines with J gene TRBJ2-1, with D perhaps TRBD2 (7 bases). Germline CDR1 reads LNHDA; CDR2 reads SQIVND (reference sequence). This CDR3 contains 15 residues. Trimming took 9 bases from V and 0 from J, leaving 15 bases between them. In nucleotides, the CDR3 is TGTGCCAGCACTGAGGGGGAGGGCTCCTACAATGAGCAGTTCTTC. Encoded protein: CASTEGEGSYNEQFF. The full variable domain, rest sourced from reference TRBV19 and TRBJ2-1, is DGGITQSPKYLFRKEGQNVTLSCEQNLNHDAMYWYRQDPGQGLRLIYYSQIVNDFQKGDIAEGYSVSREKKESFPLTVTSAQKNPTAFYLCASTEGEGSYNEQFFGPGTRLTVL.

J is TRBJ2-6 and V is TRBV7-2, with D possibly TRBD2 on 6 matching bases. Trimming pared 3 bases from V and 8 bases from J, leaving 8 bases between. This CDR3 region has 13 residues. The V gene's germline CDR1 is SGHTA and CDR2 FQGNSA. The CDR3 loop is CASSLGGPNVLTF. The CDR3 coding sequence is TGTGCCAGCAGCTTGGGGGGACCCAACGTCCTGACTTTC.

This chain joins TRBV29-1 and TRBJ2-3; D gene ambiguous. V was clipped by 8 bases and J by 2 bases, with 14 bases between them. CDR1 is SQVTM, CDR2 ANQGSEA, per germline. There are 13 residues in the CDR3. CDR3 nucleotide sequence: TGCAGCCTGAGGCAGACCAACACAGATACGCAGTATTTT. This encodes CSLRQTNTDTQYF.

CDR3 loop: CASSFRQSLGETQYF. The CDR3 DNA sequence: TGTGCCAGCAGCTTTCGACAGAGCCTGGGGGAGACCCAGTACTTC. This sequence joins TRBV5-5 and TRBJ2-5; D is possibly TRBD1 (5 bases). V gave up 2 bases and J gave up 5 bases, with 16 bases separating them. CDR1 SGHKS and CDR2 YYEKEE come from the germline V gene (reference sequence). This CDR3 contains 15 residues.